This TCR beta chain was found in a study of blood T cells in healthy people across ages. The CDR3 has 15 residues. Trimming stripped 0 bases from V and 7 bases from J, with 15 bases between. Germline lookup yields CDR1 MGHRA and CDR2 YSYEKL. A second PCR of 7 to 11 cycles used a sample-barcoded 5' primer and a J-beta primer mix. In TCRdb, the 5' RACE reads were re-called with MiXCR into one record per CDR3 protein. The top ten clones hold just over 4% of a sample with around 1,600,000 distinct CDR3 sequences, about 45% of them seen once. The source of this sequence is a woman aged 18-29 years in good health. The sequencing sample was made of blood. This sequence joins TRBV4-1 and TRBJ1-2; possible D gene TRBD1, 6 bases. The CDR3 loop reads CASSQETLTGTGYTF. For the CDR3, the DNA is TGCGCCAGCAGCCAAGAAACCCTTACAGGGACTGGCTACACCTTC.